This TCR beta chain emerged from a study of graft-versus-host responses after intestinal transplantation. Across the study: Multivisceral, liver-intestinal, or isolated intestinal grafts were transplanted into recipients. All of the recipients had induction that used anti-thymocyte globulin, then tacrolimus and steroids for about 3 years. Study results and limitations: Early post-transplant HvG declines were associated with peak circulating GvH clone levels. Marrow from the recipient contained GvH clones, some of which had appeared first in ileum or blood.

Clones were sequenced by immunoSEQ multiplex PCR, and TCRdb holds only the in-frame ones, with some missing. The table has approximately 100,000 clones, about 90% seen once; the top ten hold about 1%. For this clone: Its antigen remains unknown.

Germline V gives CDR1 SGHDN, CDR2 FVKESK. The CDR3 is 15 amino acids. V gene TRBV14 combines with J gene TRBJ2-5, with TRBD2 matching 11 bases. The J call is doubtful: the DNA matches TRBJ2-7 better. The receptor's source is a human donor who received an intestinal transplant. The source material was unstimulated CD4+ T cells sorted from spleen or lymph node cells, sampled before intestinal transplant. The CDR3 loop reads CASSRSGRGSYEQYF. The CDR3 DNA reads as TGTGCCAGCAGCCGTAGCGGGAGGGGCTCCTACGAGCAGTACTTC.